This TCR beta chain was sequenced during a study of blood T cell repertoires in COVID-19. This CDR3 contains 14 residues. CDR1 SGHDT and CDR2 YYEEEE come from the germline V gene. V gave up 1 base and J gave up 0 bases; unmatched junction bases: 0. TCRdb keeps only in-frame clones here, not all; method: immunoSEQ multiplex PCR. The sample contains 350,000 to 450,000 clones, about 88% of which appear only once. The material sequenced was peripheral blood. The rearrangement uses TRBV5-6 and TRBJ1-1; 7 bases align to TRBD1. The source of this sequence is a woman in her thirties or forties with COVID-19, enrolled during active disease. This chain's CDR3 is CASSLTGVNTEAFF. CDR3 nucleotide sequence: TGTGCCAGCAGCTTGACAGGGGTGAACACTGAAGCTTTCTTT.